One TCR beta chain is described in this entry. The sample holds other DNA sequences that translate to the same CDR3. The data were produced by immunoSEQ multiplex PCR, yet TCRdb's version contains in-frame clones alone and is incomplete. This table has around 450,000 clones, 87% appearing once. The entry originates in a study of blood T cell repertoires in COVID-19. The V gene lost 0 bases and the J gene lost 2 bases, with 8 bases spanning the gap. CDR3 size: 15 residues. Germline V gene lookup returns CDR1 LGHDT and CDR2 YNNKEL (reference sequence). The sequence was obtained from a young woman with acute COVID-19. Source material: PBMCs or T cells enriched from blood (not recorded which). The rearrangement uses TRBV3-1 (or the pseudogene TRBV3-2) and TRBJ1-5; possible D gene TRBD1, 5 bases. CDR3 protein: CASSQDSTGNQPQHF. DNA of the CDR3: TGTGCCAGCAGCCAAGATTCGACAGGCAATCAGCCCCAGCATTTT.